The text below deals with one T cell receptor beta chain. The data were taken from a study of cytomegalovirus exposure and HLA in healthy donors. CDR3 size: 14 residues. Trimming stripped 6 bases from V and 4 bases from J, with 17 bases between. Germline V CDR1 and CDR2: SQVTM, ANQGSEA. PCR primers comprised 60 Vbeta and 13 Jbeta primers. Method: immunoSEQ multiplex PCR; TCRdb's copy keeps in-frame clones and lacks some. Among nearly 100,000 clones listed, approximately 76% were seen once. Sample: PBMCs. The sequence derives from a woman aged 55-70 years in good health and CMV-seropositive. The V gene is TRBV29-1, the J gene TRBJ2-3; D is possibly TRBD2 (5 bases). The DNA for the CDR3 is TGCAGCGTGCCTCGCGGGTCCAGTGCAGATACGCAGTATTTT. Encoded protein: CSVPRGSSADTQYF.